The next 6 T cell receptor beta chains were all read from a single sample in a study of coeliac disease. Repertoires were generated with immunoSEQ multiplex PCR, while TCRdb's copy carries only in-frame clones and drops some. Of thousands of clones in the sample, approximately 65% were seen once. Sequenced: lymphocytes from the gut lamina propria. All receptors come from a man aged 55-75 years with celiac disease on a gluten-free diet.

The chain joins TRBV6-5 to TRBJ1-2, with 7 positions matching TRBD1. Germline-derived CDR1 and CDR2 are MNHEY and SVGAGI. With V trimmed by 0 bases and J by 2 bases, 6 bases remained unmatched. The CDR3 is made up of 16 amino acids. DNA for the CDR3: TGTGCCAGCAGTTACTCGGGTGGGACAGCAAACTATGGCTACACCTTC. Translation: CASSYSGGTANYGYTF.

This clone is deemed large (0.1 to 1%). This sample also contains other DNA sequences that code for the same CDR3. The chain combines TRBV6-5 with TRBJ1-5, with D hard to call. Trimming shortened V by 0 bases and J by 7 bases, and 10 bases separated the two germline ends. Per germline, CDR1 MNHEY and CDR2 SVGAGI. This CDR3 has 14 residues. The CDR3 DNA follows: TGTGCCAGCAGTTACTCCACTGGCGGGCAGCCCCAGCATTTT. Translation: CASSYSTGGQPQHF.

This clone showed up just a few times. The chain employs TRBV5-6 and TRBJ1-5, with TRBD1 matching 9 bases. V dropped 0 bases and J dropped 2; count of bases not matched to a gene: 6. This CDR3 comprises 17 residues. The V gene's germline CDR1 is SGHDT and CDR2 YYEEEE. The CDR3 DNA follows: TGTGCCAGCAGCTTGGGAAGGACAGGGGTTGGCAATCAGCCCCAGCATTTT. It codes for CASSLGRTGVGNQPQHF. Full variable domain (rest looked up from reference TRBV5-6 and TRBJ1-5): DAGVTQSPTHLIKTRGQQVTLRCSPKSGHDTVSWYQQALGQGPQFIFQYYEEEERQRGNFPDRFSGHQFPNYSSELNVNALLLGDSALYLCASSLGRTGVGNQPQHFGDGTRLSIL.

The rearrangement joins TRBV29-1 to TRBJ2-7; 12 bases agree with TRBD1. Per the germline V gene, CDR1 is SQVTM and CDR2 is ANQGSEA. With V trimmed by 0 bases and J by 5 bases, 5 bases remained unmatched. The CDR3 length is 15 residues. CDR3 protein: CSVEDPGQGANEQYF. CDR3 DNA: TGCAGCGTTGAAGATCCGGGACAGGGGGCTAACGAGCAGTACTTC.

This rearrangement joins TRBV7-9 to TRBJ1-2, with TRBD1 matching 7 bases. This CDR3 is 17 amino acids long. Per the germline V gene, CDR1 is SEHNR and CDR2 is FQNEAQ (reference sequence). V was clipped by 0 bases and J by 8 bases; unmatched bases: 15. The CDR3 loop reads CASSLAGSRGTGEGYTF. The CDR3 nucleotides read TGTGCCAGCAGCTTAGCGGGGAGCAGGGGGACCGGTGAGGGCTACACCTTC.

V gene TRBV15 combines with J gene TRBJ2-5; TRBD2 matches at 9 bases. Trimming took 3 bases from V and 4 from J; bases not matched to a gene: 6. The CDR3 is 15 amino acids. The germline V gene has CDR1 LNHNV and CDR2 YYDKDF (reference sequence). DNA for the CDR3: TGTGCCACCAGCAGGGCCGGGACTAGCCGAGAGACCCAGTACTTC. Its translation is CATSRAGTSRETQYF.